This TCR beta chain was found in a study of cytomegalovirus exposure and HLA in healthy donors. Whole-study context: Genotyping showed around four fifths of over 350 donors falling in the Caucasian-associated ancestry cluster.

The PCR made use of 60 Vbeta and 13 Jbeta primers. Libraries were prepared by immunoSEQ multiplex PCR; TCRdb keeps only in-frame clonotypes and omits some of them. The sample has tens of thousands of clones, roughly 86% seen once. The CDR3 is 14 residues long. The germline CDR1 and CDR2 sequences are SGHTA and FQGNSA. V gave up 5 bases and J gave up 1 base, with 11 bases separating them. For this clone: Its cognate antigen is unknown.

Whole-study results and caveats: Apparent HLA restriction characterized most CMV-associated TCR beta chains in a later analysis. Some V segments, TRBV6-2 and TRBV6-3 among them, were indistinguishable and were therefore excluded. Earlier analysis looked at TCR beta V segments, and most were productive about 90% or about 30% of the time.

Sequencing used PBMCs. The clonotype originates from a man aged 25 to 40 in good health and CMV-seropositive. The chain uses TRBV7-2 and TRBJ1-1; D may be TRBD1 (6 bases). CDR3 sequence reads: CTSSEQGTNTEAFF. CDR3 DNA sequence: TGTACCAGCAGCGAACAGGGTACGAACACTGAAGCTTTCTTT. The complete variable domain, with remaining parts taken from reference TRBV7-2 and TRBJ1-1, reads GAGVSQSPSNKVTEKGKDVELRCDPISGHTALYWYRQSLGQGLEFLIYFQGNSAPDKSGLPSDRFSAERTGGSVSTLTIQRTQQEDSAVYLCTSSEQGTNTEAFFGQGTRLTVV.